Sequencing of this TCR beta chain was carried out in a study of OX40 agonist ivuxolimab in advanced cancers. Overall study context: Ivuxolimab, which is an agonistic anti-OX40 (CD134) antibody, was administered to the patients. Those treated in dose escalation had hepatocellular carcinoma, melanoma, renal cell cancer or head and neck cancer.

The CDR3 length is 15 residues. Germline assignment: CDR1 MNHNY and CDR2 SVGAGI (reference sequence). V dropped 2 bases and J dropped 6; count of bases not matched to a gene: 4. Sequencing was performed with immunoSEQ multiplex PCR; in TCRdb, only in-frame clones are kept and a portion is missing. The profile shows nearly 70,000 clones, just over 85% of them singletons. Blood was sampled at baseline, cycle 4 day 1, and cycle 7 day 1. The receptor was isolated from an adult with an advanced solid tumor such as melanoma, head and neck, liver or kidney cancer. The sequencing used CD4+ or CD8+ T cells sorted from blood, collected in a trial of the OX40 agonist ivuxolimab. The V call is TRBV6-6, the J call TRBJ1-6; 7 bases fit TRBD1. The CDR3 loop reads CASSYEGAGNSPLHF. In nucleotides, the CDR3 is TGTGCCAGCAGTTACGAGGGGGCGGGTAATTCACCCCTCCACTTT.